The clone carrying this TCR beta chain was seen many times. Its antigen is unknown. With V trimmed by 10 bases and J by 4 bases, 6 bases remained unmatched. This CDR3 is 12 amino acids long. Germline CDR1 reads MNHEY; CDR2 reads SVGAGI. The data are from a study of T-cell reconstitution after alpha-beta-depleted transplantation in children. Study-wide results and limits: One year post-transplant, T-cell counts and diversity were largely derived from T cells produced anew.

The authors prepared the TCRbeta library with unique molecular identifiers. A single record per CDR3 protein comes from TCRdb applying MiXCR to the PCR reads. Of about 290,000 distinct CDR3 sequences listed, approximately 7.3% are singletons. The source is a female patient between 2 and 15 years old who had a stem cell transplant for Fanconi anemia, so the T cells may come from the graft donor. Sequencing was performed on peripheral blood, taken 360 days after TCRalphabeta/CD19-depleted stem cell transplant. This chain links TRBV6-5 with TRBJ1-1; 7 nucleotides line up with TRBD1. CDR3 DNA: TGTGCCACCACGACAGGGCCCACTGAAGCTTTCTTT. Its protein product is CATTTGPTEAFF.